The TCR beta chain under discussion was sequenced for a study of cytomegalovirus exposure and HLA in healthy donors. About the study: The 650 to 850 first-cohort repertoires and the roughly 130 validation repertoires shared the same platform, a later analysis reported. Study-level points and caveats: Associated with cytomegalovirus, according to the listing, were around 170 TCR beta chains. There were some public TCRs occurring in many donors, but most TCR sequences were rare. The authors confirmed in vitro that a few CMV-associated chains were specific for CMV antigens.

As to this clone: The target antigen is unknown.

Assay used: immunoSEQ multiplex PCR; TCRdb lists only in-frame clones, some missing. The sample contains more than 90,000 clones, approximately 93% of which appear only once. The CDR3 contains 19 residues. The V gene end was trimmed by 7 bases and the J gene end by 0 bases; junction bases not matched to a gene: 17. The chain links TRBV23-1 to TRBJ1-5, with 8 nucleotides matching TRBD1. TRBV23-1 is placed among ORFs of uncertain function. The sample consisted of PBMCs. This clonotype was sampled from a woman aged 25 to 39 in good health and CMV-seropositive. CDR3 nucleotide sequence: TGCGCCAGCACCTCAGCTAGGACAGGGATGAGTATTAGCAATCAGCCCCAGCATTTT. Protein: CASTSARTGMSISNQPQHF.